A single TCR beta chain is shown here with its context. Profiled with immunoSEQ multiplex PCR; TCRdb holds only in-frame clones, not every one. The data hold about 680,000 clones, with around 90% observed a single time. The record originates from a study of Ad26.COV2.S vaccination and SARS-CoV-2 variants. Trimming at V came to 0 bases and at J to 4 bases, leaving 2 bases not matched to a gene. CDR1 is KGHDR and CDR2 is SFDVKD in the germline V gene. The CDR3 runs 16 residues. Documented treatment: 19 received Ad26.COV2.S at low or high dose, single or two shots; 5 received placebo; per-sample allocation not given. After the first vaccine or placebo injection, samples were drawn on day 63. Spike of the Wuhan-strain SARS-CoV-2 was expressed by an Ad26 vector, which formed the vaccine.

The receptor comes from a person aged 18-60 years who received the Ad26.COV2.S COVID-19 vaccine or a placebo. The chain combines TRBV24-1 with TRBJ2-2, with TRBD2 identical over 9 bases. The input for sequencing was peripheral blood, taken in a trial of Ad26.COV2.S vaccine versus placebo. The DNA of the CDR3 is TGTGCCACCAGTGATTTGGCGGGAGGGGCCACCGGGGAGCTGTTTTTT. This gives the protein CATSDLAGGATGELFF.